A selection of T cell receptor beta chains follows, all from one sample in a study of blood T cell repertoires in COVID-19. Clones were sequenced by immunoSEQ multiplex PCR, and TCRdb holds only the in-frame ones, with some missing. The sample comprises under 85,000 clones, 65% to 90% of which are singletons, and approximately 7% rests with the top ten. The sequenced sample was peripheral blood. These receptors were collected from a man aged 25-40 years with COVID-19, enrolled during active disease. Each CDR3 is given with its conserved first and last residue. A D gene is named only where the DNA matches it firmly. The size entry is marked missing in some rows and otherwise reads once, few, many or a size class.

-	TRBJ1-5	TRBV10-3	TRBD1	CAIRDRVGQPQHF	TGTGCCATCAGGGACAGGGTCGGTCAGCCCCAGCATTTT
-	TRBJ1-1	TRBV27	TRBD1	CASRSTGGGLWNTEAFF	TGTGCCAGCAGGAGTACAGGGGGCGGGCTCTGGAACACTGAAGCTTTCTTT
-	TRBJ1-6	TRBV28	TRBD1	CASSPGQGNSPLHF	TGTGCCAGCAGTCCGGGACAGGGGAATTCACCCCTCCACTTT
-	TRBJ2-7	TRBV5-5	-	CASSLEAGSYEQYF	TGTGCCAGCAGCTTGGAAGCAGGGTCCTACGAGCAGTACTTC
few	TRBJ1-6	TRBV28	TRBD1	CASTKDRANSPLHF	TGTGCCAGCACTAAGGACAGGGCCAATTCACCCCTCCACTTT
-	TRBJ2-7	TRBV5-8	-	CASRPRGQSSYEQYF	TGTGCCAGCAGACCACGAGGACAGAGCTCCTACGAGCAGTACTTC
-	TRBJ1-1	TRBV19	-	CASRSRGNTEAFF	TGTGCCTCCCGGTCGCGGGGAAACACTGAAGCTTTCTTT
-	TRBJ1-1	TRBV24-1	TRBD1	CATSDAGGGTEAFF	TGTGCCACCAGTGATGCAGGGGGCGGCACTGAAGCTTTCTTT
-	TRBJ1-1	TRBV7-2	-	CASSLGGQGEAFF	TGTGCCAGCAGCTTAGGGGGGCAGGGTGAAGCTTTCTTT
-	TRBJ2-3	TRBV19	-	CASSISRFRTDTQYF	TGTGCCAGTAGTATATCGCGGTTCCGCACAGATACGCAGTATTTT
once	TRBJ2-1	TRBV24-1	TRBD2	CATSDFPSGTSGSDEQFF	TGTGCCACCAGTGATTTCCCGTCCGGGACTAGCGGGAGTGATGAGCAGTTCTTC
-	TRBJ1-2	TRBV7-2	-	CASSRGRLEGYTF	TGTGCCAGCAGCCGTGGCCGATTGGAGGGCTACACCTTC
once	TRBJ2-7	TRBV4-3	-	CASSQYMGTEQYF	TGCGCCAGCAGCCAGTATATGGGGACAGAGCAGTACTTC
-	TRBJ2-1	TRBV24-1	TRBD2	CATSDPTSPHSSYEQFF	TGTGCCACCAGTGATCCGACTAGCCCTCATTCGTCCTATGAGCAGTTCTTC
-	TRBJ2-7	TRBV5-4	TRBD1	CASSVAGTGGEQYF	TGTGCCAGCAGCGTCGCCGGGACAGGGGGCGAGCAGTACTTC
-	TRBJ1-2	TRBV7-9	-	CASSLTSGSALGYTF	TGTGCCAGCAGCTTAACCTCAGGGTCTGCTCTGGGCTACACCTTC
-	TRBJ2-2	TRBV10-3	TRBD1	CAISPLEGAIAGELFF	TGTGCCATCAGCCCCCTTGAGGGGGCAATCGCCGGGGAGCTGTTTTTT
-	TRBJ1-6	TRBV2	TRBD1	CASSIRQGSSSYNSPLHF	TGTGCCAGCAGTATAAGACAGGGGTCGAGCTCCTATAATTCACCCCTCCACTTT
-	TRBJ2-5	TRBV7-9	TRBD2	CASGPTGTSDETQYF	TGTGCCAGCGGACCGACCGGGACTAGCGACGAGACCCAGTACTTC
-	TRBJ1-2	TRBV10-3	TRBD1	CAISDTTGGGYTF	TGTGCCATCAGTGACACGACAGGGGGTGGCTACACCTTC
-	TRBJ2-3	TRBV5-1	TRBD1	CASSPTQGTDTQYF	TGCGCCAGCAGCCCCACACAGGGGACAGATACGCAGTATTTT
-	TRBJ1-5	TRBV6-5	-	CASSYSMGRDQPQHF	TGTGCCAGCAGTTACTCTATGGGCAGAGATCAGCCCCAGCATTTT
-	TRBJ2-3	TRBV29-1	-	CSVGGRVFEEIFGAQYF	TGCAGCGTTGGTGGCAGGGTTTTTGAGGAGATCTTTGGTGCGCAGTATTTT
-	TRBJ2-7	TRBV6-5	TRBD1	CASKNRGRITYEQYF	TGTGCCAGCAAAAACAGGGGGCGGATCACCTACGAGCAGTACTTC
-	TRBJ1-3	TRBV7-6	-	CASSLAAQLSGNTIYF	TGTGCCAGCAGCTTAGCCGCACAGCTCTCTGGAAACACCATATATTTT
-	TRBJ2-7	TRBV7-8	TRBD2	CASSLKTSGTYGQYF	TGTGCCAGCAGCTTAAAGACTAGCGGGACGTACGGGCAGTACTTC
-	TRBJ1-1	TRBV6-1	-	CASSDRAKLNTEAFF	TGTGCCAGCAGTGACAGGGCTAAACTGAACACTGAAGCTTTCTTT
-	TRBJ2-5	TRBV2	-	CASRQEQGIETQYF	TGTGCCAGCAGACAAGAACAGGGAATTGAGACCCAGTACTTC
-	TRBJ2-3	TRBV27	TRBD1	CASSLRGQGTTDTQYF	TGTGCCAGCAGTTTAAGGGGACAGGGGACCACAGATACGCAGTATTTT
-	TRBJ2-3	TRBV9	TRBD2	CASNRAGATDTQYF	TGTGCCAGCAACCGAGCGGGAGCCACAGATACGCAGTATTTT
-	TRBJ2-7	TRBV5-4	TRBD1	CASSLEWDRSYEQYF	TGTGCCAGCAGCTTGGAGTGGGACAGGTCCTACGAGCAGTACTTC
-	TRBJ2-7	TRBV7-2	TRBD2	CASSLELAGSTYEQYF	TGTGCCAGCAGCTTAGAGCTAGCGGGATCAACCTACGAGCAGTACTTC
-	TRBJ2-1	TRBV11-3	-	CASSLSRGSSGQFF	TGTGCCAGCAGCCTCTCACGGGGTTCATCTGGGCAGTTCTTC
-	TRBJ1-1	TRBV5-6	TRBD1	CASSSTGTGTDGEAFF	TGTGCCAGCAGCTCAACCGGGACAGGGACTGATGGTGAAGCTTTCTTT
once	TRBJ2-7	TRBV4-1	TRBD1	CASSLVRQGPYEQYF	TGCGCCAGCAGCCTGGTGAGACAGGGGCCCTACGAGCAGTACTTC
-	TRBJ2-3	TRBV7-6	TRBD2	CASSGLAGEITDTQYF	TGTGCCAGCAGCGGACTAGCGGGAGAGATCACAGATACGCAGTATTTT
-	TRBJ2-7	TRBV6-5	TRBD1	CASRTGYSYEQYF	TGTGCCAGCAGGACAGGGTATTCCTACGAGCAGTACTTC
-	TRBJ2-2	TRBV5-6	-	CASSWGLSGTGELFF	TGTGCCAGCAGCTGGGGACTTAGCGGCACCGGGGAGCTGTTTTTT
-	TRBJ2-5	TRBV7-2	-	CASSLVYTEETQYF	TGTGCCAGCAGCTTAGTCTACACAGAAGAGACCCAGTACTTC
-	TRBJ2-3	TRBV5-1	TRBD2	CASSSPKETSGSRVDTQYF	TGCGCCAGCAGCTCCCCAAAGGAGACTAGCGGGAGTAGAGTGGATACGCAGTATTTT
-	TRBJ1-2	TRBV10-3	-	CAISEGENGYTF	TGTGCCATCAGTGAGGGGGAGAATGGCTACACCTTC
-	TRBJ1-2	TRBV4-3	TRBD1	CASSRDSSPNYGYTF	TGCGCCAGCAGCCGGGACAGTAGCCCTAACTATGGCTACACCTTC
-	TRBJ2-7	TRBV7-9	-	CASSPARGGRAGSYEQYF	TGTGCCAGCAGCCCCGCTCGGGGAGGCCGGGCAGGCTCCTACGAGCAGTACTTC
-	TRBJ1-1	TRBV19	-	CASSIPGYTEAFF	TGTGCCAGTAGTATTCCAGGGTACACTGAAGCTTTCTTT
-	TRBJ2-5	TRBV28	TRBD1	CASSRTSGTGDLQETQYF	TGTGCCAGCAGTCGCACGTCCGGGACAGGGGACCTCCAAGAGACCCAGTACTTC
once	TRBJ2-7	TRBV19	-	CASSISTYGSYEQYF	TGTGCCAGTAGTATCTCTACGTATGGCTCCTACGAGCAGTACTTC
-	TRBJ2-2	TRBV24-1	-	CATSDWESTGELFF	TGTGCCACCAGTGATTGGGAGAGCACCGGGGAGCTGTTTTTT
-	TRBJ2-7	TRBV14	-	CASSQGFGHEQYF	TGTGCCAGCAGCCAAGGTTTTGGCCACGAGCAGTACTTC
-	TRBJ2-7	TRBV7-9	TRBD2	CASSLSGDSYEQYF	TGTGCCAGCAGCTTAAGCGGGGACTCCTACGAGCAGTACTTC
few	TRBJ1-5	TRBV28	TRBD1	CASSEDRGDQPQHF	TGTGCCAGCAGTGAGGACAGGGGAGATCAGCCCCAGCATTTT
once	TRBJ1-3	TRBV6-5	TRBD1	CASSYGQGSGNTIYF	TGTGCCAGCAGTTACGGACAGGGCTCTGGAAACACCATATATTTT
once	TRBJ2-7	TRBV23-1	TRBD1	CASSQYSSGTGGTKTYEQYF	TGCGCCAGCAGTCAATATTCTTCCGGGACAGGGGGCACTAAAACCTACGAGCAGTACTTC
-	TRBJ1-1	TRBV6-4	TRBD1	CASRGTEMNTEAFF	TGTGCCAGCAGAGGGACAGAGATGAACACTGAAGCTTTCTTT